Detailed here is one TCR beta chain. The V gene end was trimmed by 8 bases and the J gene end by 5 bases; junction bases not matched to a gene: 8. Germline V lookup: CDR1 SGHRS, CDR2 YFSETQ. The CDR3 has 14 amino acids. This record belongs to a study of cytomegalovirus exposure and HLA in healthy donors. TCRdb's copy holds only in-frame clones and misses some; the assay was immunoSEQ multiplex PCR. The sample lists over 120,000 clones; less than 95% were seen once. The V gene is TRBV5-1, the J gene TRBJ2-3; TRBD1 matches 10 bases. The sequenced sample was PBMCs. The sequence was collected from a young man in good health and CMV-seropositive. As DNA, the CDR3 is TGCGCCAGTCGACAGGGGGCGGTGGAAGATACGCAGTATTTT. Translating gives CASRQGAVEDTQYF.